What follows is one TCR beta chain and its context. This clonotype was counted only a few times. This clone's antigen is unknown. No base quality information exists; no much larger clone differs at one position. These data belong to a study of blood T cells in healthy people across ages (dated by TCRdb to 2015 to 2017). Regarding the research as a whole: In model experiments, template switching captured roughly one uniquely barcoded TCR beta cDNA molecule for every two T cells. The study measured age-related changes in TCR beta repertoire diversity using deep sequencing normalized with unique cDNA molecular identifiers. Donors were grouped into four age groups: young (average approximately 16 years), middle-aged (around 39), aged (around 60) and long-lived (about 82). To avoid experimental bias, donors of different ages were distributed randomly across sequencing lanes. Two additional independent replicas of 1 million unique cDNA reads from the same blood draw were analyzed for two donors (one aged 18 to 30 and one aged 80 or older). Study-wide conclusions, independent of this receptor: The long-lived group showed more naive CD4+ T cells, fewer expanded clones and increased TCR diversity than the aged group, suggesting age selection. Total diversity estimates from one million sequenced T cells were considered lower bounds and underestimates. Because donor CMV infection status was unknown, age-related changes in expanded clonotypes were potentially confounded. Observed TCR beta diversity per million T cells fell roughly linearly with age, and a significant reduction was already apparent by age around 44. There was a strong correlation between observed TCR beta diversity and the percentage of naive T cells measured by flow cytometry. Bulk unsorted PBMC profiling prevented conclusive comparison of naive and antigen-experienced compartments.

The germline V gene supplies CDR1 MGHDK and CDR2 SYGVNS. V was cut back by 8 bases and J by 3 bases, leaving a gap of 19 bases between them. The CDR3 runs 16 residues from the cysteine to the phenylalanine. The read is trimmed to its CDR3 DNA, 48 bases read in frame from base 1. Library creation used 5' RACE. Sequencing was performed on an Illumina HiSeq 2500. A second PCR of about 7 to 12 cycles was run with a J-beta primer mix and a sample-barcoded 5' primer. A template-switch 5' adaptor carrying 12 random nucleotides introduced a unique molecular identifier onto each TCR beta cDNA molecule. Each sample yielded at least 2.5 million CDR3-containing paired-end reads. All of the RNA was converted into first-strand cDNA using the Mint cDNA synthesis kit, with a TRBC-specific oligonucleotide serving as the primer. Following uracil-DNA glycosylase treatment, all cDNA underwent a first 18-cycle PCR with the universal primers M1SS and BC2_uni_R. From the authors' description of their analysis: For normalization, 1 million high-quality reads were randomly selected from each sample, with every read carrying a distinct molecular identifier. Reads sharing molecular identifiers were discarded rather than binned into consensus sequences. MiTCR, with a Q25 quality threshold and the strictest error-elimination algorithm, was used for CDR3 identification, clonotype clustering and error correction. A nonparametric unseen species model with Euler transformation was used to estimate lower-bound total TCR beta diversity. TCRdb handled the public reads itself, with Q25 trimming in fastp and clone calling in MiXCR, and kept productive beta chains. One record per CDR3 amino acid sequence lists the most common genes and DNA. The V and J calls come from TCRdb's annotation, not from the publication. Here the sample has about 1.4 million distinct CDR3 sequences; approximately 59% occur a single time. 5.5% to 8% of the sample lies in the top ten.

Systemically healthy Caucasian individuals from Russia, 35 to 50 in total and aged 6 to 90 years, were included as donors. Each donor gave about 9.7 milliliters of peripheral blood, drawn into EDTA-treated Vacutainer tubes. Ficoll-Paque density-gradient centrifugation was used to isolate PBMCs, with at least 7 million per sample. Trizol reagent was used to extract total RNA from PBMCs, with at least 5.5 micrograms per sample. For every donor, flow cytometry on a PBMC aliquot measured the percentage of naive CD45RAhigh/CD27high T cells. The chain employs TRBV25-1 and TRBJ1-4; TRBD1 is a possible D gene, resting on 5 matching bases. The material sequenced was blood. This clonotype originated in a man aged 18-30 years in good health. The DNA is as follows: TGTGCCAGCCGGCGGCCAGGGAGGTCGGCTAATGAAAAACTGTTTTTT. Translated, this gives CASRRPGRSANEKLFF.